Below, 22 T cell receptor beta chains from the same sample are listed, as sequenced in a study of PD-L1 blockade in urothelial cancer. Time point described: peripheral blood 6 weeks after treatment start. The protocol was immunoSEQ multiplex PCR, while the TCRdb copy is restricted to in-frame clones and leaves out a portion. Of around 80,000 clones in the sample, under 95% are singletons; the top ten hold approximately 0.89%. The material sequenced was PBMCs, taken around atezolizumab (anti-PD-L1) treatment. The receptor set was obtained from a woman of 80 years or more with urothelial cancer.

This rearrangement joins TRBV28 to TRBJ1-5, with D perhaps matching TRBD1 (5 bases). In germline, CDR1 is MDHEN, CDR2 SYDVKM. V was pared by 2 bases and J by 7 bases, with 15 bases between. CDR3 length: 15 amino acids. CDR3 in DNA: TGTGCCAGCAGTTTACAGGGAAGTCCAGGGCAGCCCCAGCATTTT. This translates into CASSLQGSPGQPQHF.

The chain employs TRBV6-1 and TRBJ1-1; 10 positions match TRBD1. The length of the CDR3 is 18 residues. Trimming took 4 bases from V and 1 from J; bases not matched to a gene: 12. Per germline, CDR1 MNHNS and CDR2 SASEGT. The CDR3: CASSAPPGQGMGNTEAFF. The CDR3 nucleotides read TGTGCCAGCAGTGCCCCTCCGGGACAGGGGATGGGGAACACTGAAGCTTTCTTT.

This chain joins TRBV5-1 and TRBJ2-1; 9 positions agree with TRBD2. Losses at the gene ends were 4 bases for V and 6 bases for J; bases not matched to a gene: 2. The CDR3 loop spans 13 amino acids. CDR1 SGHRS and CDR2 YFSETQ come from the germline V gene. The CDR3 spells CASSLAGLNEQFF. In nucleotides, the CDR3 is TGCGCCAGCAGCCTAGCGGGGCTCAATGAGCAGTTCTTC.

V gene TRBV5-1 combines with J gene TRBJ1-2; 8 nucleotides agree with TRBD1. Germline V gene data show CDR1 as SGHRS and CDR2 as YFSETQ. V was clipped by 4 bases and J by 6 bases; unmatched bases: 5. This CDR3 is built from 13 residues. DNA of the CDR3: TGCGCCAGCAGCCCCGGGACAGGCGATGGCTACACCTTC. The encoded protein is CASSPGTGDGYTF. Full variable domain (missing parts from reference TRBV5-1 and TRBJ1-2): KAGVTQTPRYLIKTRGQQVTLSCSPISGHRSVSWYQQTPGQGLQFLFEYFSETQRNKGNFPGRFSGRQFSNSRSEMNVSTLELGDSALYLCASSPGTGDGYTFGSGTRLTVV.

The gene calls are TRBV7-2 and TRBJ2-1; the D is unclear. Trimming removed 2 bases from V and 3 bases from J, with 5 bases in between. The CDR3 loop spans 13 amino acids. Germline lookup yields CDR1 SGHTA and CDR2 FQGNSA. The CDR3 region is CASSLPVYNEQFF. CDR3 DNA: TGTGCCAGCAGCTTACCAGTCTACAATGAGCAGTTCTTC.

This chain joins TRBV7-7 and TRBJ1-1; possible D gene TRBD1, 5 bases. Germline loops: CDR1 SSHAT, CDR2 FNYEAQ (reference sequence). This CDR3 spans 13 amino acids. V lost 1 base, J lost 3 bases, and 6 bases lay in between. CDR3: CASSLGGDTEAFF. CDR3 in DNA: TGTGCCAGCAGCTTAGGGGGGGACACTGAAGCTTTCTTT.

CDR3 sequence (DNA): TGTGCCAGTAGCACGTTAGCGGGACTAGCTGAGACCCAGTACTTC. This translates into CASSTLAGLAETQYF. This chain links TRBV19 with TRBJ2-5; the match to TRBD2 covers 9 bases. The CDR3 sequence is 15 residues long. Germline CDR1 reads LNHDA; CDR2 reads SQIVND (reference sequence). V was pared by 6 bases and J by 5 bases, with 10 bases of the junction left unmatched. Drawing the rest from reference TRBV19 and TRBJ2-5, the complete variable domain is DGGITQSPKYLFRKEGQNVTLSCEQNLNHDAMYWYRQDPGQGLRLIYYSQIVNDFQKGDIAEGYSVSREKKESFPLTVTSAQKNPTAFYLCASSTLAGLAETQYFGPGTRLLVL.

The CDR3 reads CASTSILGGNEQYF. CDR3 nucleotides: TGTGCCAGTACCAGTATTTTGGGGGGGAACGAGCAGTACTTC. The chain joins TRBV19 to TRBJ2-7; 7 nucleotides align to TRBD2. The CDR3 sequence is 14 residues long. The V gene end was trimmed by 7 bases and the J gene end by 5 bases; junction bases not matched to a gene: 11. Germline CDR1 and CDR2: LNHDA and SQIVND (reference sequence).

The rearrangement uses TRBV27 and TRBJ2-7; a possible D gene is TRBD2 (5 bases). Per the germline V gene, CDR1 is MNHEY and CDR2 is SMNVEV (reference sequence). V was cut by 2 bases and J by 3 bases, with 17 bases left in between. There are 16 residues in the CDR3. CDR3 residues: CASSLVPGSGYYEQYF. In nucleotides, the CDR3 is TGTGCCAGCAGTTTAGTTCCTGGGTCGGGGTACTACGAGCAGTACTTC.

The CDR3 loop reads CASSSAGGTGGNTIYF. The CDR3 DNA reads TGTGCCAGCAGTTCGGCAGGGGGTACGGGTGGAAACACCATATATTTT. The J gene is TRBJ1-3, the V gene TRBV27; 7 bases align to TRBD1. The CDR3 totals 16 residues. The germline CDR1 and CDR2 sequences are MNHEY and SMNVEV (reference sequence). Trimming at V came to 4 bases and at J to 3 bases, leaving 9 bases not matched to a gene.

The sample holds one count of this clone. The chain recombines TRBV19 with TRBJ2-7, with 10 bases aligning to TRBD2. The CDR3 has 16 amino acids. Germline V gene data show CDR1 as LNHDA and CDR2 as SQIVND (reference sequence). CDR3 coding DNA: TGTGCGGCTTCTAGCGGGGGAGCCCAATCCCCCTACGAGCAGTACTTC. Its translation is CAASSGGAQSPYEQYF.

The V gene is TRBV29-1, the J gene TRBJ2-1, with TRBD1 matching 8 bases. Germline CDR1 and CDR2: SQVTM and ANQGSEA. CDR3 size: 12 residues. The V segment lost 5 bases and the J segment 9 bases; nucleotides outside the gene matches: 6. As DNA, the CDR3 is TGCAGCGTTTATACAGGGGGTCCTGAGCAGTTCTTC. Translating it yields CSVYTGGPEQFF.

This rearrangement joins TRBV27 to TRBJ2-3, with D maybe TRBD2 (6 bases). V was shortened by 5 bases and J by 0 bases, with 9 bases between the two germline ends. The CDR3 runs 14 residues. The germline V gene encodes CDR1 MNHEY and CDR2 SMNVEV (reference sequence). The CDR3 region has the DNA TGTGCCAGCAGTATGGGACTCAGCACAGATACGCAGTATTTT. Protein sequence: CASSMGLSTDTQYF.

V is TRBV5-1 and J is TRBJ1-4; 12 positions match TRBD1. V dropped 0 bases and J dropped 7; count of bases not matched to a gene: 1. Germline CDR1 SGHRS, CDR2 YFSETQ. The CDR3 spans 15 residues. The CDR3 loop reads CASSLEGQGAEKLFF. The DNA for the CDR3 is TGCGCCAGCAGCTTGGAGGGACAGGGGGCTGAAAAACTGTTTTTT. Supplemented by reference TRBV5-1 and TRBJ1-4, the full variable domain reads KAGVTQTPRYLIKTRGQQVTLSCSPISGHRSVSWYQQTPGQGLQFLFEYFSETQRNKGNFPGRFSGRQFSNSRSEMNVSTLELGDSALYLCASSLEGQGAEKLFFGSGTQLSVL.

This clone turned up a few times. The V gene is TRBV28, the J gene TRBJ1-2; 9 bases align to TRBD1. V gave up 5 bases and J gave up 7 bases; unmatched junction bases: 8. Germline V gene sequence: CDR1 MDHEN, CDR2 SYDVKM. The CDR3 covers 14 residues. CDR3 loop: CASSLDRGVGGYTF. For the CDR3, the DNA is TGTGCCAGCAGTCTGGACAGGGGTGTGGGTGGCTACACCTTC.

The chain links TRBV28 to TRBJ1-1, with 9 bases aligning to TRBD1. CDR1 and CDR2 from the germline V gene are MDHEN and SYDVKM. After removal of 6 bases from V and 11 bases from J, the junction contained 7 bases not matched to a gene. CDR3 length: 12 residues. The CDR3 region is CASRGQGIVAFF. The CDR3 bases are TGTGCCAGCAGAGGACAGGGGATCGTTGCTTTCTTT. Combining the CDR3 with reference TRBV28 and TRBJ1-1 gives the whole variable domain DVKVTQSSRYLVKRTGEKVFLECVQDMDHENMFWYRQDPGLGLRLIYFSYDVKMKEKGDIPEGYSVSREKKERFSLILESASTNQTSMYLCASRGQGIVAFFGQGTRLTVV.

The V gene is TRBV11-1, the J gene TRBJ2-3; 11 bases match TRBD2. The CDR3 length is 13 residues. Looked up from germline, CDR1 is SGHAT and CDR2 is FQDESV (reference sequence). J lost 5 bases, V lost 8 bases, and 3 bases had no gene match. The CDR3 DNA sequence: TGTGCCAGCGCACTAGCGGGAGTAGATACGCAGTATTTT. Encoded protein: CASALAGVDTQYF.

Here the CDR3 DNA reads TGTGCCAGCAGTCCCACAGACGGGGAGCTGTTTTTT. Amino acids: CASSPTDGELFF. V gene TRBV27 combines with J gene TRBJ2-2; D unresolved. Per the germline V gene, CDR1 is MNHEY and CDR2 is SMNVEV (reference sequence). The V and J ends lost 5 bases and 7 bases respectively, with 8 bases between them. The CDR3 totals 12 residues.

V gene TRBV7-2 combines with J gene TRBJ2-2; D is perhaps TRBD1 (6 bases). The germline V gene encodes CDR1 SGHTA and CDR2 FQGNSA. Trimming took off 5 bases at V and 3 bases at J, with 10 bases between the two ends. The CDR3 consists of 14 residues. In nucleotides, the CDR3 is TGTGCCAGCAGCGGTGACAGGTACACCGGGGAGCTGTTTTTT. Its protein is CASSGDRYTGELFF.

The table lists this clone with a count of one. V gene TRBV19 combines with J gene TRBJ1-5, with 7 bases fitting TRBD1. This CDR3 region has 16 residues. Germline V CDR1 and CDR2: LNHDA, SQIVND (reference sequence). V was pared by 1 base and J by 7 bases, with 10 bases of the junction left unmatched. Written as DNA, the CDR3 is TGTGCCAGTAGTATAGTCCACGGGCAGGGGGGACAGCCCCAGCATTTT. As protein: CASSIVHGQGGQPQHF.

The CDR3 region is CASSQSDRGRYEQYF. CDR3 in DNA: TGTGCCAGCAGCCAAAGTGACAGGGGGCGGTACGAGCAGTACTTC. This chain joins TRBV4-2 and TRBJ2-7, with TRBD1 identical over 10 bases. This CDR3 spans 15 amino acids. Per the germline V gene, CDR1 is LGHNA and CDR2 is YNFKEQ. Trimming cost V 2 bases and J 4 bases; bases outside gene matches: 5.

This clone was seen once. The genes are TRBV27 and TRBJ1-5, with a possible D match to TRBD1 (5 bases). Looked up from germline, CDR1 is MNHEY and CDR2 is SMNVEV (reference sequence). CDR3 length equals 15 residues. Trimming removed 3 bases from V and 0 bases from J, with 9 bases in between. CDR3 amino acids: CASSLVGHSNQPQHF. CDR3 DNA: TGTGCCAGCAGTTTGGTCGGACATAGCAATCAGCCCCAGCATTTT.